The 28 T cell receptor beta chains below come from one sample, sequenced in a study of OX40 agonist ivuxolimab in advanced cancers. Clones were read by immunoSEQ multiplex PCR, and TCRdb kept only the in-frame ones, dropping some. Among roughly 71,000 clones listed, roughly 80% were seen once. Source: CD4+ or CD8+ T cells sorted from blood, taken in a trial of the OX40 agonist ivuxolimab. These receptors came from an adult with an advanced solid tumor such as melanoma, head and neck, liver or kidney cancer.

The genes are TRBV16 and TRBJ1-1; D is ambiguous. V lost 1 base, J lost 3 bases, and 6 bases lay in between. Germline values: CDR1 KGHSY, CDR2 FQNENV. The CDR3 loop spans 13 amino acids. This CDR3 reads CASSQLLDTEAFF. CDR3 in DNA: TGTGCCAGCAGCCAATTGCTGGACACTGAAGCTTTCTTT. The full variable domain, with the rest looked up from reference TRBV16 and TRBJ1-1, is GEEVAQTPKHLVRGEGQKAKLYCAPIKGHSYVFWYQQVLKNEFKFLISFQNENVFDETGMPKERFSAKCLPNSPCSLEIQATKLEDSAVYFCASSQLLDTEAFFGQGTRLTVV.

This clone was found a few times. The chain uses TRBV30 and TRBJ2-5, with a weak D call TRBD1 (6 bases). With 2 bases removed from V and 7 bases from J, the gap between germline ends came to 14 bases. Germline-derived CDR1 and CDR2 are GTSNPN and SVGIG (reference sequence). This CDR3 has 13 residues. The DNA for the CDR3 is TGTGCCTGGAGTTGGGGGCCGATAGGGACCCAGTACTTC. Protein sequence: CAWSWGPIGTQYF.

The rearrangement uses TRBV28 and TRBJ1-4; D not certain. The CDR3 runs 11 residues. Looked up from germline, CDR1 is MDHEN and CDR2 is SYDVKM. Trimming removed 3 bases at V and 10 bases at J, with 6 bases between. The CDR3 here is CASSLGGKLFF. The CDR3 DNA is TGTGCCAGCAGTTTGGGAGGAAAACTGTTTTTT.

The V call is TRBV21-1, the J call TRBJ2-5; the DNA was not used to check the table's D call, TRBD2. TRBV21-1 is described as a pseudogene. This CDR3 is 17 amino acids long. The chain's CDR3 is CASSKALTSGSQETQYF. Written as DNA, the CDR3 is TGTGCCAGCAGCAAAGCGTTGACTAGCGGGAGTCAGGAGACCCAGTACTTC.

The chain links TRBV13 to TRBJ2-1; weak D call: TRBD2 (5 bases). Trimming cost V 4 bases and J 10 bases, with 8 bases left between them. The germline gives CDR1 PRHDT, CDR2 FYEKMQ (reference sequence). The CDR3 covers 11 residues. The CDR3 sequence is CASSSRLEQFF. In DNA, the CDR3 is TGTGCCAGCAGCTCCCGACTAGAGCAGTTCTTC.

The gene calls are TRBV4-2 and TRBJ2-1; D remains unclear. Trimming shortened V by 1 base and J by 2 bases, and 12 bases separated the two germline ends. The CDR3 covers 16 residues. CDR1 LGHNA and CDR2 YNFKEQ come from the germline V gene. The CDR3 protein is CASSQGVRNPYNEQFF. Written as DNA, the CDR3 is TGTGCCAGCAGCCAAGGAGTAAGGAACCCCTACAATGAGCAGTTCTTC.

The chain is built from TRBV5-6 and TRBJ1-2, with D unclear. The CDR3 runs 14 residues. Germline CDR1 and CDR2: SGHDT and YYEEEE. Trimming took off 3 bases at V and 2 bases at J, with 11 bases between the two ends. CDR3 DNA sequence: TGTGCCAGCAGCTACACACAAGAAAACTATGGCTACACCTTC. Translation gives CASSYTQENYGYTF.

The rearrangement joins TRBV11-2 to TRBJ1-6, with D hard to call. From germline, CDR1 is SGHAT and CDR2 FQNNGV. The V and J ends lost 2 bases and 10 bases respectively, with 12 bases between them. CDR3 length: 14 residues. As DNA, the CDR3 is TGTGCCAGCAGCTTACTGGGAACGGGGTCACCCCTCCACTTT. Amino acids: CASSLLGTGSPLHF.

V usage is TRBV7-9 and J usage is TRBJ2-2; 9 nucleotides agree with TRBD2. J gave up 4 bases and V 5 bases, and 5 bases lay outside the gene matches. In germline, CDR1 is SEHNR, CDR2 FQNEAQ (reference sequence). The CDR3 consists of 15 residues. CDR3: CASSPEAGGTGELFF. The CDR3 bases are TGTGCCAGCAGCCCCGAAGCGGGAGGCACCGGGGAGCTGTTTTTT.

The genes are TRBV19 and TRBJ2-7, with D possibly being TRBD1 (6 bases). CDR1 LNHDA and CDR2 SQIVND come from the germline V gene (reference sequence). The CDR3 runs 13 residues. V was trimmed by 4 bases and J by 2 bases, leaving 9 bases between them. The CDR3 DNA sequence: TGTGCCAGTAGTACCGGGACAACCTACGAGCAGTACTTC. It yields the protein CASSTGTTYEQYF. Full variable domain (rest looked up from reference TRBV19 and TRBJ2-7): DGGITQSPKYLFRKEGQNVTLSCEQNLNHDAMYWYRQDPGQGLRLIYYSQIVNDFQKGDIAEGYSVSREKKESFPLTVTSAQKNPTAFYLCASSTGTTYEQYFGPGTRLTVT.

The chain couples TRBV7-2 to TRBJ2-3; D is undetermined. Germline CDR1 is SGHTA and CDR2 is FQGNSA. The CDR3 covers 14 residues. V was pared by 1 base and J by 2 bases, with 7 bases between. In nucleotides, the CDR3 is TGTGCCAGCAGCTTAGGACTGTACACAGATACGCAGTATTTT. This translates into CASSLGLYTDTQYF.

This chain uses TRBV19 with TRBJ1-1, with TRBD1 identical over 12 bases. Germline values: CDR1 LNHDA, CDR2 SQIVND (reference sequence). V shed 5 bases, J shed 4 bases, and the junction held 14 bases outside the gene matches. The CDR3 has 18 residues. The CDR3 DNA reads as TGTGCCAGTAGTGTTACCGGGACAGGGGGCCGGCTTCGCACTGAAGCTTTCTTT. Translating gives CASSVTGTGGRLRTEAFF. Looking up the rest from reference TRBV19 and TRBJ1-1 gives the full variable domain: DGGITQSPKYLFRKEGQNVTLSCEQNLNHDAMYWYRQDPGQGLRLIYYSQIVNDFQKGDIAEGYSVSREKKESFPLTVTSAQKNPTAFYLCASSVTGTGGRLRTEAFFGQGTRLTVV.

The rearrangement uses TRBV2 and TRBJ2-2; D may be TRBD1 (6 bases). The length of the CDR3 is 14 residues. Germline-derived CDR1 and CDR2 are SNHLY and FYNNEI. Trimming took 3 bases from V and 1 from J, leaving 6 bases between them. The CDR3 protein is CASSDRGNTGELFF. The CDR3 DNA reads TGTGCCAGCAGTGACAGGGGGAACACCGGGGAGCTGTTTTTT.

The genes are TRBV28 and TRBJ2-1, with TRBD1 as a possible D gene (5 bases). The CDR3 contains 19 residues. Trimming cost V 6 bases and J 0 bases, with 24 bases left between them. Germline V gene lookup returns CDR1 MDHEN and CDR2 SYDVKM. The CDR3 coding sequence is TGTGCCAGCAGCTCTTATTGGACAACGGACCAGAGCTCCTACAATGAGCAGTTCTTC. Amino acid sequence: CASSSYWTTDQSSYNEQFF.

This clone was seen a handful of times. This chain uses TRBV19 with TRBJ2-2; 8 positions agree with TRBD1. Germline trimming cut 6 bases from V and 4 bases from J; bases unmatched to any gene: 13. This CDR3 region has 17 residues. Germline lookup yields CDR1 LNHDA and CDR2 SQIVND (reference sequence). CDR3 bases: TGTGCCAGTAGAGATCGGACAGGGCGGACGGGCACCGGGGAGCTGTTTTTT. Its translation is CASRDRTGRTGTGELFF.

The sample holds one count of this clone. The chain employs TRBV27 and TRBJ2-7, with D uncertain. The V gene lost 4 bases and the J gene lost 1 base, with 11 bases spanning the gap. The V gene's germline CDR1 is MNHEY and CDR2 SMNVEV (reference sequence). The CDR3 loop spans 14 amino acids. CDR3 protein: CASSSWWSSYEQYF. CDR3 sequence (DNA): TGTGCCAGCAGTTCCTGGTGGTCGTCCTACGAGCAGTACTTC.

The gene calls are TRBV18 and TRBJ2-7; 7 bases align to TRBD1. Germline-derived CDR1 and CDR2 are KGHSH and LQKENI. The CDR3 consists of 14 residues. V gave up 0 bases and J gave up 3 bases; unmatched junction bases: 2. The chain's CDR3 is CASSPPQGDYEQYF. The CDR3 DNA sequence: TGTGCCAGCTCACCACCCCAGGGGGACTACGAGCAGTACTTC.

The chain couples TRBV5-1 to TRBJ2-1, with D unresolved. CDR1 and CDR2 from the germline V gene are SGHRS and YFSETQ. This CDR3 is 15 amino acids long. With 0 bases removed from V and 0 bases from J, the gap between germline ends came to 7 bases. As DNA, the CDR3 is TGCGCCAGCAGCTTGGTGTCGAACTCCTACAATGAGCAGTTCTTC. Translated, it gives CASSLVSNSYNEQFF.

The J gene is TRBJ1-2, the V gene TRBV10-2; D not resolved. The V end lost 0 bases, the J end lost 8 bases, and 10 bases lay between the germline ends. CDR1 and CDR2 from the germline V gene are WSHSY and SAAADI. The CDR3 runs to 13 residues. CDR3 sequence (DNA): TGCGCCAGCAGTGAGTCCGAGAATGTAGGCTACACCTTC. Protein product: CASSESENVGYTF.

This clone was seen a few times. The chain has TRBV7-8 and TRBJ2-7; 7 nucleotides align to TRBD1. Germline CDR1 and CDR2: SGHVS and FQNEAQ. This CDR3 is 15 amino acids long. The trim removed 1 base at V and 2 bases at J, leaving 5 bases unmatched. The CDR3 sequence is CASSLGPGGPYEQYF. CDR3 DNA: TGTGCCAGCAGCTTAGGGCCAGGGGGACCCTACGAGCAGTACTTC.

This rearrangement joins TRBV6-1 to TRBJ1-1; no reliable D call. This CDR3 is 15 amino acids long. V lost 6 bases to trimming and J lost 1 base, with 15 bases between them. Looked up from germline, CDR1 is MNHNS and CDR2 is SASEGT. CDR3 sequence reads: CASRGSQGPNTEAFF. DNA for the CDR3: TGTGCCAGCAGGGGATCACAAGGCCCGAACACTGAAGCTTTCTTT.

The chain employs TRBV5-1 and TRBJ1-5; D is unclear. V lost 0 bases and J lost 4, with 14 bases in between. The CDR3 has 16 amino acids. Germline CDR1 SGHRS, CDR2 YFSETQ. CDR3 sequence reads: CASSLAFGQINQPQHF. The CDR3 DNA sequence: TGCGCCAGCAGCTTGGCCTTTGGGCAAATAAATCAGCCCCAGCATTTT. Based on the CDR3 plus reference TRBV5-1 and TRBJ1-5, the full variable domain is KAGVTQTPRYLIKTRGQQVTLSCSPISGHRSVSWYQQTPGQGLQFLFEYFSETQRNKGNFPGRFSGRQFSNSRSEMNVSTLELGDSALYLCASSLAFGQINQPQHFGDGTRLSIL.

This clone was counted only a few times. The chain carries TRBV7-3 and TRBJ1-1; D is undetermined. The CDR3 has 13 amino acids. Trimming removed 5 bases from V and 1 base from J, with 8 bases in between. Germline CDR1 and CDR2: SGHTA and FQGTGA. CDR3 loop: CASSKDPNTEAFF. DNA of the CDR3: TGTGCCAGCAGCAAAGACCCGAACACTGAAGCTTTCTTT.

This chain's CDR3 is CASTPNPTENQPQHF. The DNA for the CDR3 is TGTGCCAGCACCCCAAACCCCACGGAAAATCAGCCCCAGCATTTT. The chain joins TRBV2 to TRBJ1-5; D is undetermined. Deletions cut 7 bases from V and 4 bases from J, with 17 bases between. The CDR3 is 15 amino acids. CDR1 and CDR2 from the germline V gene are SNHLY and FYNNEI. The full variable domain, rest sourced from reference TRBV2 and TRBJ1-5, is EPEVTQTPSHQVTQMGQEVILRCVPISNHLYFYWYRQILGQKVEFLVSFYNNEISEKSEIFDDQFSVERPDGSNFTLKIRSTKLEDSAMYFCASTPNPTENQPQHFGDGTRLSIL.

The rearrangement uses TRBV2 and TRBJ2-5; no definite D call. Germline-derived CDR1 and CDR2 are SNHLY and FYNNEI. The CDR3 has 11 residues. V dropped 7 bases and J dropped 1 base, with 4 bases sitting between them. DNA of the CDR3: TGTGCCAGCATGCTCCAAGAGACCCAGTACTTC. This sequence encodes CASMLQETQYF.

The rearrangement uses TRBV5-5 and TRBJ1-5, with D uncertain. The V and J ends lost 0 bases and 1 base respectively, with 2 bases between them. This CDR3 is built from 13 residues. Germline V CDR1 and CDR2: SGHKS, YYEKEE (reference sequence). The DNA for the CDR3 is TGTGCCAGCAGCTTGGGCAGCAATCAGCCCCAGCATTTT. This sequence encodes CASSLGSNQPQHF. The whole variable domain, remainder taken from reference TRBV5-5 and TRBJ1-5, is DAGVTQSPTHLIKTRGQQVTLRCSPISGHKSVSWYQQVLGQGPQFIFQYYEKEERGRGNFPDRFSARQFPNYSSELNVNALLLGDSALYLCASSLGSNQPQHFGDGTRLSIL.

In its sample, this clone was seen a few times. The rearrangement uses TRBV18 and TRBJ1-2; TRBD1 aligns across 9 bases. Looked up from germline, CDR1 is KGHSH and CDR2 is LQKENI. V lost 2 bases, J lost 8 bases, and 6 bases stayed unmatched. The length of the CDR3 is 14 residues. The CDR3 protein is CASSPSTGGRGYTF. CDR3 bases: TGTGCCAGCTCACCATCGACAGGGGGACGCGGCTACACCTTC.

CDR3 loop: CSVDSPGGGDEAFF. CDR3 in DNA: TGCAGCGTTGATTCTCCGGGAGGGGGTGATGAAGCTTTCTTT. The V and J genes are TRBV29-1 and TRBJ1-1; D might be TRBD1 (6 bases). The germline V gene encodes CDR1 SQVTM and CDR2 ANQGSEA. V lost 3 bases and J 7 bases, leaving 18 bases between the germline ends. The CDR3 loop spans 14 amino acids.